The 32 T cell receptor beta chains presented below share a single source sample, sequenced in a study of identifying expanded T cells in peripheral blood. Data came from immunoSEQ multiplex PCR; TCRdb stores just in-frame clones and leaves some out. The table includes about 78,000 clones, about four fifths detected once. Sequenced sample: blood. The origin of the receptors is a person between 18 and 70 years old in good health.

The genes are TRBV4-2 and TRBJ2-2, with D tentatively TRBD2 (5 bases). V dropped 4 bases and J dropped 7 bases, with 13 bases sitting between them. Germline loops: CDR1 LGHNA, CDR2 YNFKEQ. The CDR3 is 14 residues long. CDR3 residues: CASSRERGGGELFF. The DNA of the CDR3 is TGTGCCAGCAGCCGGGAGAGAGGCGGCGGGGAGCTGTTTTTT.

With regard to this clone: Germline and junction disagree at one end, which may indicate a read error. CDR3 protein: CASSPVSTEELFF. The CDR3 DNA follows: TGTGCCAGCTCACCCGTTTCCACCGAGGAGCTGTTTTTT. This chain links TRBV18 with TRBJ2-2; D unresolved. This CDR3 has 13 residues. Germline CDR1 reads KGHSH; CDR2 reads LQKENI.

CDR3 protein: CASSLEGGSSYEQYF. Written as DNA, the CDR3 is TGTGCCAGCAGCTTAGAGGGGGGTAGCTCCTACGAGCAGTACTTC. The V gene is TRBV11-2, the J gene TRBJ2-7; possible D gene TRBD2, 6 bases. This CDR3 is built from 15 residues. Germline CDR1 reads SGHAT; CDR2 reads FQNNGV. With 0 bases removed from V and 0 bases from J, the gap between germline ends came to 9 bases.

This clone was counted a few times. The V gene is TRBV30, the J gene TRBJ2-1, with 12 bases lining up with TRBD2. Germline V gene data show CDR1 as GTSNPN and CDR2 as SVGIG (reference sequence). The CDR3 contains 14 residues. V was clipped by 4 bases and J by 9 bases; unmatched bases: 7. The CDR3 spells CAWTRLAGVIEQFF. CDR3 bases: TGTGCCTGGACCAGACTAGCGGGAGTCATTGAGCAGTTCTTC.

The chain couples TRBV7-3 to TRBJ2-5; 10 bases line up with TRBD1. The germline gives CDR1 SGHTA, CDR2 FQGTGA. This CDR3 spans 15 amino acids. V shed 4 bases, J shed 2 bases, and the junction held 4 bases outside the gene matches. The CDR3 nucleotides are TGTGCCAGCAGCTGGACAGGGGGGCCTCAAGAGACCCAGTACTTC. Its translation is CASSWTGGPQETQYF.

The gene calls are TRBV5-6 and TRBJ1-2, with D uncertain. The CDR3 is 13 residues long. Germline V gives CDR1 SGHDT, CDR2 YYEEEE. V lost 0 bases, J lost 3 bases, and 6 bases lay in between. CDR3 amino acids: CASSLGLDYGYTF. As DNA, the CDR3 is TGTGCCAGCAGCTTGGGGTTGGACTATGGCTACACCTTC.

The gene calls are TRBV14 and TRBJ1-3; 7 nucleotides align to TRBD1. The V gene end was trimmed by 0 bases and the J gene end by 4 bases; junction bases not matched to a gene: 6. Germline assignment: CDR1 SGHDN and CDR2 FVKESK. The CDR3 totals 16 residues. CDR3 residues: CASSQDMTGHGNTIYF. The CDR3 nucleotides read TGTGCCAGCAGCCAAGACATGACAGGGCACGGAAACACCATATATTTT.

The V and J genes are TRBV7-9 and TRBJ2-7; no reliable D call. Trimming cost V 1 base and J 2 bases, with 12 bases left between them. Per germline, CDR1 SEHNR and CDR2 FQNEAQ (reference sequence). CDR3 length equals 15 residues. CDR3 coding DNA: TGTGCCAGCAGCTTAGGACAAGGGATGGCCTACGAGCAGTACTTC. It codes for CASSLGQGMAYEQYF.

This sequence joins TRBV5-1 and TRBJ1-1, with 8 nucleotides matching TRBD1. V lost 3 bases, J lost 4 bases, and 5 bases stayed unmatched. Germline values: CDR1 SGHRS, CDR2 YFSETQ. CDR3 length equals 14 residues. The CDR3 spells CASSSGQGGTEAFF. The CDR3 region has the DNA TGCGCCAGCAGCTCAGGACAGGGCGGCACTGAAGCTTTCTTT.

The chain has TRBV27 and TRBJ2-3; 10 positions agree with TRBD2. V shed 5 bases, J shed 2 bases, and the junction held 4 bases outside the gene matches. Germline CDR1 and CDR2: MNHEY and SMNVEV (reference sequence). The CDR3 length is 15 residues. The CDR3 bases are TGTGCCAGCAGTACCCTAGCGGGAGTCACAGATACGCAGTATTTT. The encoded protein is CASSTLAGVTDTQYF.

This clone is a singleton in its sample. This chain's CDR3 is CASSQDLHYEQYF. DNA for the CDR3: TGCGCCAGCAGCCAGGACCTCCACTACGAGCAGTACTTC. The V gene is TRBV4-3, the J gene TRBJ2-7; D is uncertain. V was cut by 3 bases and J by 3 bases, with 9 bases left in between. CDR1 LGHNA and CDR2 YSLEER come from the germline V gene. The length of the CDR3 is 13 residues.

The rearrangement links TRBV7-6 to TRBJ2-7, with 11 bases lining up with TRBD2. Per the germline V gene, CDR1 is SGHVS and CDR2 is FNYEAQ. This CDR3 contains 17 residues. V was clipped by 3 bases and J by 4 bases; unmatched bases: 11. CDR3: CASSFRNSGRASYEQYF. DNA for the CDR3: TGTGCCAGCAGCTTTCGGAATAGCGGGAGGGCCTCATACGAGCAGTACTTC.

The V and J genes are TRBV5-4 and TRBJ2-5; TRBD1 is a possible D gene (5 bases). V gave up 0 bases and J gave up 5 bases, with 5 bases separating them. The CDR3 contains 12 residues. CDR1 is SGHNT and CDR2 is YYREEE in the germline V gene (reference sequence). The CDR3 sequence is CASSLEGETQYF. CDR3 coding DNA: TGTGCCAGCAGCTTGGAGGGGGAGACCCAGTACTTC.

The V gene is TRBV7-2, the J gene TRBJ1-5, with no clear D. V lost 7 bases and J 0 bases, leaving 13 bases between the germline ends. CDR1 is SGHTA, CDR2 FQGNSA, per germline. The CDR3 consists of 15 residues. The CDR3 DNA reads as TGTGCCAGCATGTATGCCATTAATAGCAATCAGCCCCAGCATTTT. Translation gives CASMYAINSNQPQHF.

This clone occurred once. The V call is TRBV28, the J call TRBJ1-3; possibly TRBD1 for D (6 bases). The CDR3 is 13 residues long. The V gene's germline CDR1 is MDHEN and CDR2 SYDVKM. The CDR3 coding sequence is TGTGCGGGGGGCAAACCGCCCGGAAACACCATATATTTT. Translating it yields CAGGKPPGNTIYF.

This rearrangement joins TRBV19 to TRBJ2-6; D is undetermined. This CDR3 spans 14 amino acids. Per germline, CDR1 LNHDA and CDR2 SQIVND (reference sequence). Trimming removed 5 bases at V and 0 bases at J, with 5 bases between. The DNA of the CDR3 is TGTGCCAGTAGTCGCAGCTCTGGGGCCAACGTCCTGACTTTC. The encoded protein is CASSRSSGANVLTF.

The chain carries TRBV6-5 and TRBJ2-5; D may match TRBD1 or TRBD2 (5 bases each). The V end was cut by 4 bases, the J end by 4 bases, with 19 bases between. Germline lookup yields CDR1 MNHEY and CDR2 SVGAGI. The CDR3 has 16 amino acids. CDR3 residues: CASSSLGEGLVETQYF. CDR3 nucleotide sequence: TGTGCCAGCAGTTCTCTGGGGGAAGGGTTGGTAGAGACCCAGTACTTC.

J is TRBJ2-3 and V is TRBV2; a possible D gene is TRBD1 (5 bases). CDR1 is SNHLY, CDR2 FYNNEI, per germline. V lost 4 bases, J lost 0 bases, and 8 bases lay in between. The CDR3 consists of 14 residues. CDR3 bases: TGTGCCAGCAGTGGGCGACAGAGCACAGATACGCAGTATTTT. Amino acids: CASSGRQSTDTQYF.

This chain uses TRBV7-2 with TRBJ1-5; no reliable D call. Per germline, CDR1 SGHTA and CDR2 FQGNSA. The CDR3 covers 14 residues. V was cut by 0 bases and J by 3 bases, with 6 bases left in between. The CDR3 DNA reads TGTGCCAGCAGCTTAGCTCCTTTCAATCAGCCCCAGCATTTT. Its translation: CASSLAPFNQPQHF.

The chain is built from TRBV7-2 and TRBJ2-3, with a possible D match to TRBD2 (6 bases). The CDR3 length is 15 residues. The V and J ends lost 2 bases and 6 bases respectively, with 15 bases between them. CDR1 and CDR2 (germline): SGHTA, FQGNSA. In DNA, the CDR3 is TGTGCCAGCAGCTTAACGGGGGAGTTAGTGGATACGCAGTATTTT. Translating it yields CASSLTGELVDTQYF.

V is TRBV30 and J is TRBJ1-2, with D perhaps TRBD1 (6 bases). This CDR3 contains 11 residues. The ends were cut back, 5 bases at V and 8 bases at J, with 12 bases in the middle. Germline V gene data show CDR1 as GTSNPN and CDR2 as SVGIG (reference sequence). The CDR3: CAWAHRDGYTF. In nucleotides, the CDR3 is TGTGCCTGGGCCCACAGGGACGGCTACACCTTC.

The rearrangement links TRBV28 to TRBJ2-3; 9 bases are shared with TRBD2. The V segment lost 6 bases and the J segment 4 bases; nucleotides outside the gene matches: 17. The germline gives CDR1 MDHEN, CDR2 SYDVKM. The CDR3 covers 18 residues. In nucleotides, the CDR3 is TGTGCCAGCAGGTGGAATACGATTTCGGGACTAGCTTCAGATACGCAGTATTTT. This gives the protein CASRWNTISGLASDTQYF.

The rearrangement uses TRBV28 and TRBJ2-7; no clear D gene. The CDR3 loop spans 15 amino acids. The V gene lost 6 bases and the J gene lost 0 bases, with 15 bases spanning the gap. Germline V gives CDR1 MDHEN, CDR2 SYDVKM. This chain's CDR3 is CASSFLGRSSYEQYF. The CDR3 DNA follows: TGTGCCAGCAGCTTTCTAGGACGGAGCTCCTACGAGCAGTACTTC.

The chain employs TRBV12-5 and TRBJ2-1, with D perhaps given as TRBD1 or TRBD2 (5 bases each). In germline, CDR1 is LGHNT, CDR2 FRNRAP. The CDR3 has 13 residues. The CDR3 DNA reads TGTGCCAGAGCCGGGGAAGGGGACAATGAGCAGTTCTTC. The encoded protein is CARAGEGDNEQFF.

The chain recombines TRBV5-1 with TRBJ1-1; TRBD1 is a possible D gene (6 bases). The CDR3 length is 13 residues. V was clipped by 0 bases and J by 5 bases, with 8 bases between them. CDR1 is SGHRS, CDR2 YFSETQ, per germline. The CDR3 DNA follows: TGCGCCAGCAGCTTGGGAGGGGGGACTGAAGCTTTCTTT. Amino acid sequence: CASSLGGGTEAFF.

CDR3 sequence: CASSWGAGTMDEQYF. The CDR3 bases are TGCGCCAGCAGCTGGGGCGCCGGGACAATGGACGAGCAGTACTTC. This chain connects TRBV5-1 to TRBJ2-7; tentatively, D is TRBD1 (6 bases). This CDR3 has 15 amino acids. Trimming took off 3 bases at V and 5 bases at J, with 18 bases between the two ends. Germline CDR1 is SGHRS and CDR2 is YFSETQ.

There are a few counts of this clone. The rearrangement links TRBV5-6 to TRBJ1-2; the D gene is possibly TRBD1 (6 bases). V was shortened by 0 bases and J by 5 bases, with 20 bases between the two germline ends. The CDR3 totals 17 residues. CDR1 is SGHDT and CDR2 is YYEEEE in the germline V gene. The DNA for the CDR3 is TGTGCCAGCAGCTTGGAGTTAGGGCAGGGGCTCCGATATGGCTACACCTTC. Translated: CASSLELGQGLRYGYTF.

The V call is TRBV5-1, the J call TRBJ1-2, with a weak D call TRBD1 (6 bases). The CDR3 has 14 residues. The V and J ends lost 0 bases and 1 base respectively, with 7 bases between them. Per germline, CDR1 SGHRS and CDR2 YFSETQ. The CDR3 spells CASSLGDINYGYTF. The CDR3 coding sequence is TGCGCCAGCAGCTTGGGGGACATTAACTATGGCTACACCTTC.

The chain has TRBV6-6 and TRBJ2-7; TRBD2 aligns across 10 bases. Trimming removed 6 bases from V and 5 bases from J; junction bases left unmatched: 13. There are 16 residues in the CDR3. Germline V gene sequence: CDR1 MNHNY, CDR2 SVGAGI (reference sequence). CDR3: CASRPSSGSEMNEQYF. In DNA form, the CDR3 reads TGTGCCAGCAGACCATCTAGCGGGAGTGAAATGAACGAGCAGTACTTC.

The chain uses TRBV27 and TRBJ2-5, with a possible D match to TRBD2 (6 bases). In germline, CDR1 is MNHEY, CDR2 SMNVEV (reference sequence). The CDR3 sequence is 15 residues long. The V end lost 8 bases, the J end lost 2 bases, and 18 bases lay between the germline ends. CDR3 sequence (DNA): TGTGCCAGCCGGCCCTTCGGAGGGGAACAAGAGACCCAGTACTTC. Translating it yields CASRPFGGEQETQYF.

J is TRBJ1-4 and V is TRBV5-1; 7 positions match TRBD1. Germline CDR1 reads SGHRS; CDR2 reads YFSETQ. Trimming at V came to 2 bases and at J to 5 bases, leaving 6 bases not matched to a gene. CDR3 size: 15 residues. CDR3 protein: CASSFMTGSNEKLFF. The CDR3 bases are TGCGCCAGCAGCTTTATGACAGGGTCGAATGAAAAACTGTTTTTT.

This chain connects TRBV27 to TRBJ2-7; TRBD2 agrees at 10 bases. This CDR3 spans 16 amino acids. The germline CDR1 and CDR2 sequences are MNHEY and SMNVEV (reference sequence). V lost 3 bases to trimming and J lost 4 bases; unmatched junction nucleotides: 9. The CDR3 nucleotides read TGTGCCAGCAGTTTGGGGAGCGGGGGGGCGCGGTACGAGCAGTACTTC. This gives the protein CASSLGSGGARYEQYF.